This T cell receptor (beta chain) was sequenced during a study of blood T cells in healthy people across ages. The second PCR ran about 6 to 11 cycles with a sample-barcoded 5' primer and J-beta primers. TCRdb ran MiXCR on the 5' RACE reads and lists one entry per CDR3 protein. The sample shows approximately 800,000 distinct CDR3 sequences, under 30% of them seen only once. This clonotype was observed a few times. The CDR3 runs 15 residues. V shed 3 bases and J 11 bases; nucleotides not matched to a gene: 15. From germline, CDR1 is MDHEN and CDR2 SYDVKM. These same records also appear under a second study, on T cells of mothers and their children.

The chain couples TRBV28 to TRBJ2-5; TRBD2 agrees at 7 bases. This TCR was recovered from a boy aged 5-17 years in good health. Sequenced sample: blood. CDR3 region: CASSLAAGVRYKQYF. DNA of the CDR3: TGTGCCAGCAGTTTGGCCGCGGGGGTTCGGTACAAGCAGTACTTC.